Listed below are T cell receptor beta chains from one sample, sequenced in a study of cytomegalovirus exposure and HLA in healthy donors. Only in-frame clones appear in the TCRdb table, and some are missing; sequencing was by immunoSEQ multiplex PCR. Recorded for this sample: over 120,000 clones. The sample consisted of PBMCs. The receptors were gathered from a male donor in good health and CMV-seronegative. CDR3s include the opening cysteine and the closing phenylalanine or tryptophan. D genes are given only for firm matches.

>NA|TRBJ2-5|TRBV7-2
TGTGCCAGCAGCTTAGTGGTGACAGTCGAGACCCAGTACTTC
CASSLVVTVETQYF
>NA|TRBJ1-5|TRBV25-1
TGTGCCAGCAGTGAATCAGGCTTAAATCAGCCCCAGCATTTT
CASSESGLNQPQHF
>NA|TRBJ2-7|TRBV5-4
TGTGCCAGCAGCTTGGCAGTGGGGGGACTTGCCGAGCAGTACTTC
CASSLAVGGLAEQYF
>TRBD2|TRBJ2-1|TRBV30
TGTGCCTGGAGTCCCCAACACGGGGGGGCTTATGAGCAGTTCTTC
CAWSPQHGGAYEQFF
>NA|TRBJ2-7|TRBV4-2
TGTGCCAGCAGCCGAAGACTAGAAGTCTACGAGCAGTACTTC
CASSRRLEVYEQYF
>NA|TRBJ2-3|TRBV5-6
TGTGCCAGCAGCTTGGTCGGGAGTACGCAGTATTTT
CASSLVGSTQYF
>NA|TRBJ1-2|TRBV4-3
TGCGCCAGCAGCCAAGATCCGCAGAGCGTGGGCTACACCTTC
CASSQDPQSVGYTF
>TRBD1|TRBJ1-5|TRBV6-5
TGTGCCAGCAGTTACGGACAGGGGGGAAATCAGCCCCAGCATTTT
CASSYGQGGNQPQHF
>TRBD1|TRBJ2-1|TRBV12-5
TGTGCTAGTGTAGGGGGCCCTTTGCTAAATGAGCAGTTCTTC
CASVGGPLLNEQFF
>TRBD2|TRBJ2-7|TRBV6-1
TGTGCCAGCAGTGACCTAGCAGGGCTAGCGGGAAGGCTCCTCTTGGACGAGCAGTACTTC
CASSDLAGLAGRLLLDEQYF
>NA|TRBJ1-2|TRBV30
TGTGCCTGGAGTGTGGGAGGGCATGGCTACACCTTC
CAWSVGGHGYTF
>NA|TRBJ2-7|TRBV5-4
TGTGCCAGCAGCTTGTGGGCAGAAAACTACGAGCAGTACTTC
CASSLWAENYEQYF
>TRBD1|TRBJ1-2|TRBV27
TGTGCCAGCAGTTTATCCCCGGGACAGGGAAACTATGGCTACACCTTC
CASSLSPGQGNYGYTF
>NA|TRBJ1-1|TRBV28
TGTGCCAGCAGTCCTGGGACTCCGGTAACTGAAGCTTTCTTT
CASSPGTPVTEAFF
>NA|TRBJ1-2|TRBV27
TGTGCCAGCAGTTTCTCCCTGGCCTATGGCTACACCTTC
CASSFSLAYGYTF
>TRBD2|TRBJ2-3|TRBV5-4
TGTGCCAGCAGCTCGAGGGTAGCGGGGGGGCGAGATACGCAGTATTTT
CASSSRVAGGRDTQYF
>NA|TRBJ1-2|TRBV7-8
TGTGCCAGCAGCTTAGTTCTGGGGGCCGACTATGGCTACACCTTC
CASSLVLGADYGYTF
>NA|TRBJ2-2|TRBV6-4
TGTGCCAGCAGTCCCTTCCGGAGCGGACTTAACACCGGGGAGCTGTTTTTT
CASSPFRSGLNTGELFF
>NA|TRBJ2-2|TRBV30
TGTGCCTGGAGTCCCCTAGACTTGTACACCGGGGAGCTGTTTTTT
CAWSPLDLYTGELFF
>NA|TRBJ2-7|TRBV29-1
TGCAGCGCCGAGACAGGTTCCTCCTACGAGCAGTACTTC
CSAETGSSYEQYF
>TRBD2|TRBJ2-7|TRBV5-1
TGCGCCAGCAGCTCACCCACACTGGGGGGGTACTCCTACGAGCAGTACTTC
CASSSPTLGGYSYEQYF
>TRBD1|TRBJ2-7|TRBV6-5
TGTGCCAGCAGTTACTCGGGACAGGGGGGGGAGCAGTACTTC
CASSYSGQGGEQYF
>TRBD1|TRBJ1-4|TRBV6-5
TGTGCCAGCAGTGGGGGGACAGGACGTAATGAAAAACTGTTTTTT
CASSGGTGRNEKLFF